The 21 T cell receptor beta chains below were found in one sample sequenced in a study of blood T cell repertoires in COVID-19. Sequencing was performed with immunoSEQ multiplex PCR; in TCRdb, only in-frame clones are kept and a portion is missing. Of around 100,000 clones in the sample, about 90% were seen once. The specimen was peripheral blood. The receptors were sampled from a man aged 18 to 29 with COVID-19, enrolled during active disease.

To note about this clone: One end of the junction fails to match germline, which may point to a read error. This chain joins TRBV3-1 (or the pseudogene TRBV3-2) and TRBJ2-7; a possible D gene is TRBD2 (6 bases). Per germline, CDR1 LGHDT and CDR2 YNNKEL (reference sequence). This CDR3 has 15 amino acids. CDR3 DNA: TGTGCCAGCAGTCAAGCAGGGACTCTGGACTACGAGCAGTACTTC. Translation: CASSQAGTLDYEQYF.

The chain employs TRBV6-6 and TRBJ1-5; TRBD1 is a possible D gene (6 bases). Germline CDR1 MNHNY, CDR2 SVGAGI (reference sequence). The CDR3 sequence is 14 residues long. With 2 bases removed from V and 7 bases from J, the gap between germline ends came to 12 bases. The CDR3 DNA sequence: TGTGCCAGCAGTTACCAACAGGGAGACCAGCCCCAGCATTTT. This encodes CASSYQQGDQPQHF.

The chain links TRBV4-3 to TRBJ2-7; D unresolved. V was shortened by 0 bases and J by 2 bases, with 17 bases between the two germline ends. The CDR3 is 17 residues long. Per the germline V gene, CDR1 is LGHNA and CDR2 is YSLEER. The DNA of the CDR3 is TGCGCCAGCAGCCAAGATGCCCCTCCCACATATACCTACGAGCAGTACTTC. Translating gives CASSQDAPPTYTYEQYF.

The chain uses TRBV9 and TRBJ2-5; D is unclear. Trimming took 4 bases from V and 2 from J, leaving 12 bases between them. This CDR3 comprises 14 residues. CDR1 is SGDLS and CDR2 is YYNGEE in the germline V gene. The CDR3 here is CASSLRGLQETQYF. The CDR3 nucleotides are TGTGCCAGCAGCCTCCGCGGTTTACAAGAGACCCAGTACTTC. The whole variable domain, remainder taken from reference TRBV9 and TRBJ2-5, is DSGVTQTPKHLITATGQRVTLRCSPRSGDLSVYWYQQSLDQGLQFLIQYYNGEERAKGNILERFSAQQFPDLHSELNLSSLELGDSALYFCASSLRGLQETQYFGPGTRLLVL.

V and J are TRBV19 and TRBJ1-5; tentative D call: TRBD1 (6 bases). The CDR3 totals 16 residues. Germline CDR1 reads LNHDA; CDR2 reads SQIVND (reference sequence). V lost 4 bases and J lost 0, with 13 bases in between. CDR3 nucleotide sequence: TGTGCCAGTAGTACAGGGACACCCTATAGCAATCAGCCCCAGCATTTT. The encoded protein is CASSTGTPYSNQPQHF.

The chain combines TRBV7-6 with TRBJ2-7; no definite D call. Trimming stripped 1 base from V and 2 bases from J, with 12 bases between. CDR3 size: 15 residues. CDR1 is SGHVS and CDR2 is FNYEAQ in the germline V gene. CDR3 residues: CASSLEARSTYEQYF. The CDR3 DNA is TGTGCCAGCAGCTTAGAAGCCAGGTCAACCTACGAGCAGTACTTC.

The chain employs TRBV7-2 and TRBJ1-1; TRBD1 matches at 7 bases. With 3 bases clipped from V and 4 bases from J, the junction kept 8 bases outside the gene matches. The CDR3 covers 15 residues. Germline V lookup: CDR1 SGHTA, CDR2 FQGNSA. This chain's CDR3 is CASSFRQGSPTEAFF. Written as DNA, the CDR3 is TGTGCCAGCAGCTTCAGACAGGGAAGCCCCACTGAAGCTTTCTTT.

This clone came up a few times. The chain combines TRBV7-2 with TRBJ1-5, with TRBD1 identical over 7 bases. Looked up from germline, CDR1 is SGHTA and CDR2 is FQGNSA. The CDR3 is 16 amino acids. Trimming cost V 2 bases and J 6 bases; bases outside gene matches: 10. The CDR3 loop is CASSLTHDRAFQPQHF. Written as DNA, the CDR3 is TGTGCCAGCAGCTTAACCCACGACAGGGCTTTTCAGCCCCAGCATTTT.

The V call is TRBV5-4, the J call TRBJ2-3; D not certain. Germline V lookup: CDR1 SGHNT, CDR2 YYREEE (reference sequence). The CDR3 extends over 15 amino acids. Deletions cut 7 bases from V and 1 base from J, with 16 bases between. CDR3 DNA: TGTGCCAGCCTCCCCCAGCGACGAGGCACAGATACGCAGTATTTT. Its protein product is CASLPQRRGTDTQYF.

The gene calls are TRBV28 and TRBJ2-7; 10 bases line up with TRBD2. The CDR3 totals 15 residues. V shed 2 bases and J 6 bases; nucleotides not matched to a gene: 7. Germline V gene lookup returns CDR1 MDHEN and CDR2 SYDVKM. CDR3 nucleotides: TGTGCCAGCAGTTTAACGCCTAGCGGGAGTGGCGAGCAGTACTTC. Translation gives CASSLTPSGSGEQYF. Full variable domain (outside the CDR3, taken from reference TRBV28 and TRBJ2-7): DVKVTQSSRYLVKRTGEKVFLECVQDMDHENMFWYRQDPGLGLRLIYFSYDVKMKEKGDIPEGYSVSREKKERFSLILESASTNQTSMYLCASSLTPSGSGEQYFGPGTRLTVT.

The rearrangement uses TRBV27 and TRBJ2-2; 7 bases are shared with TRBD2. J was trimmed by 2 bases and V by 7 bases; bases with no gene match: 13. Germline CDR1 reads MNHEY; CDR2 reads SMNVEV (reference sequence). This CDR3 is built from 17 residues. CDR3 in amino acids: CASTDSLGRPNTGELFF. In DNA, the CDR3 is TGTGCCAGCACCGACAGCCTCGGGAGGCCAAACACCGGGGAGCTGTTTTTT.

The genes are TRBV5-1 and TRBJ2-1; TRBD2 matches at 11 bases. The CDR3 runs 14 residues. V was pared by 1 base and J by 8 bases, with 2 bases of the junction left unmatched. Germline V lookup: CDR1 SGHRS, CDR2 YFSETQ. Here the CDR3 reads CASSLPSGGHEQFF. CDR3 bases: TGCGCCAGCAGCTTGCCTAGCGGGGGGCATGAGCAGTTCTTC.

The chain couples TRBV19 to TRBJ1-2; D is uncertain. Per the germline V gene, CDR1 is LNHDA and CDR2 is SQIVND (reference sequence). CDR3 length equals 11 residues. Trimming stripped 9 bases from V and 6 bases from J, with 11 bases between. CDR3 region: CASPRRDGYTF. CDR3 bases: TGTGCCAGCCCCAGGAGGGATGGCTACACCTTC.

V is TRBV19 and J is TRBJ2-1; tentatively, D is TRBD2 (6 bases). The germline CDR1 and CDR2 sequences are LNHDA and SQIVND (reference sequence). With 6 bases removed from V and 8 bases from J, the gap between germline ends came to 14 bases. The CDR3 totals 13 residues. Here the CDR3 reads CASRLAGGHEQFF. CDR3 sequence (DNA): TGTGCCAGTAGGCTAGCAGGAGGGCATGAGCAGTTCTTC. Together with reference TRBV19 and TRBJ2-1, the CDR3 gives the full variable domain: DGGITQSPKYLFRKEGQNVTLSCEQNLNHDAMYWYRQDPGQGLRLIYYSQIVNDFQKGDIAEGYSVSREKKESFPLTVTSAQKNPTAFYLCASRLAGGHEQFFGPGTRLTVL.

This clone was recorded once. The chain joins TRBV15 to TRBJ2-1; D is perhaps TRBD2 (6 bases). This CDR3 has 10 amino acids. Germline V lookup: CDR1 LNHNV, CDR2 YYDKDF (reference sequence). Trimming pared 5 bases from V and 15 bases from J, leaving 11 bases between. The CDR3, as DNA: TGTGCCACCAGCCGGGAGCGGCTGTTCTTC. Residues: CATSRERLFF.

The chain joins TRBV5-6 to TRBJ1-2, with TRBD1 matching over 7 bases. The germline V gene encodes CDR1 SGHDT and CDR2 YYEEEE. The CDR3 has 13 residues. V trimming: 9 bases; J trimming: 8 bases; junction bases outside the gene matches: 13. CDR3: CATRDRLGRGYTF. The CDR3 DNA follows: TGTGCCACACGGGACAGATTGGGCCGGGGCTACACCTTC.

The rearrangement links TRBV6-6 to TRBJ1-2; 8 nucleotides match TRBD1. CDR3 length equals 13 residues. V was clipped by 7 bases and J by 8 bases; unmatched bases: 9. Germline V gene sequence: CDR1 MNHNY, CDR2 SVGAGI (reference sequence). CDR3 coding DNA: TGTGCCAGCACCTCGGACAGGGCGGGCGGCTACACCTTC. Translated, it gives CASTSDRAGGYTF.

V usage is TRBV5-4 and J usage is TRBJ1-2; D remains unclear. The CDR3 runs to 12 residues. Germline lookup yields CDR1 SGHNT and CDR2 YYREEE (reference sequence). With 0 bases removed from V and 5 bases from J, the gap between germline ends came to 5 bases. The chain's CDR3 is CASSLAGYGYTF. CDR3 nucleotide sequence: TGTGCCAGCAGCTTGGCCGGTTATGGCTACACCTTC. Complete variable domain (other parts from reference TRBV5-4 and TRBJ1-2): ETGVTQSPTHLIKTRGQQVTLRCSSQSGHNTVSWYQQALGQGPQFIFQYYREEENGRGNFPPRFSGLQFPNYSSELNVNALELDDSALYLCASSLAGYGYTFGSGTRLTVV.

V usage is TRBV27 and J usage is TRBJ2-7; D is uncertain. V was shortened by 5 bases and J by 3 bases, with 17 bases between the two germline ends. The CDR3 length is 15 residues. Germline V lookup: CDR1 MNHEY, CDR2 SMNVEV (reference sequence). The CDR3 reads CASSPIPLGRYEQYF. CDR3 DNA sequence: TGTGCCAGCAGTCCAATCCCCCTAGGCCGCTACGAGCAGTACTTC.

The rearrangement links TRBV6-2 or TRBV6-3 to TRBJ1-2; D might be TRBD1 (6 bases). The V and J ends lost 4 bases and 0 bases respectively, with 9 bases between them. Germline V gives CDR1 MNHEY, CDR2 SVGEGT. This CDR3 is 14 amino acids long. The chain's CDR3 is CASSSTGANYGYTF. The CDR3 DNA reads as TGTGCCAGCAGTTCGACAGGAGCTAACTATGGCTACACCTTC.

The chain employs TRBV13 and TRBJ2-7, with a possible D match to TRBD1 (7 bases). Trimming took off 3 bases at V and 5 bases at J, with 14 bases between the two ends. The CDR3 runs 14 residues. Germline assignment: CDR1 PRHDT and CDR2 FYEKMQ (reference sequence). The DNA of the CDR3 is TGTGCCAGCAGCTTCAGCAGGGGGGATGACGAGCAGTACTTC. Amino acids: CASSFSRGDDEQYF.